The entry that follows covers one T cell receptor beta chain sequence. Its antigen is not identified. This sample was included in a study of T cells after posttransplantation cyclophosphamide. General study findings and limits: Tissue-infiltrating T cells from skin or gut overlapped little with blood T cells. TRB clonality was highly associated with recipient CMV seropositivity and reactivation. Later blood repertoires were often dominated by clones from the donor CD8+ memory compartment.

V lost 4 bases, J lost 7 bases, and 14 bases lay in between. The CDR3 is 14 amino acids. The germline CDR1 and CDR2 sequences are SGHTA and FQGNSA. Assay used: immunoSEQ multiplex PCR; TCRdb lists only in-frame clones, some missing. The top ten clones hold 6.3% of a sample with fewer than 30,000 clones, 86% of them seen once. The sequence was collected from a woman in her sixties or seventies with a blood cancer, CMV-positive, and with a related stem cell donor. This chain uses TRBV7-2 with TRBJ2-1, with D perhaps matching TRBD2 (5 bases). The source material was PBMCs. The CDR3 coding sequence is TGTGCCAGCAGCTCCGGACCGGACTCTAATGAGCAGTTCTTC. Translation: CASSSGPDSNEQFF.